This T cell receptor (beta chain) was captured in a study of OX40 agonist ivuxolimab in advanced cancers. Study information: The dose-escalation cohort was over 65% male, with a mean age of 60 years, ranging about 23 to 79.

The V segment lost 3 bases and the J segment 7 bases; nucleotides outside the gene matches: 11. Per germline, CDR1 MNHEY and CDR2 SMNVEV (reference sequence). The CDR3 runs 17 residues. Measured with immunoSEQ multiplex PCR; TCRdb has only the in-frame clones, and not every one. The data contain around 40,000 clones, 86% of them singletons. The clonotype comes from an adult with an advanced solid tumor such as melanoma, head and neck, liver or kidney cancer. Sequencing used CD4+ or CD8+ T cells sorted from blood, obtained in a trial of the OX40 agonist ivuxolimab. J is TRBJ2-1 and V is TRBV27; 11 nucleotides line up with TRBD2. The CDR3 protein is CASSFYASGGFRNEQFF. The CDR3 DNA sequence: TGTGCCAGCAGTTTCTACGCTAGCGGGGGGTTCAGGAATGAGCAGTTCTTC.